This T cell receptor (beta chain) was captured by sequencing in a study of blood T cell repertoires in COVID-19. About the research overall: COVID-19 samples collected from the United States, Italy and Spain covered acute and convalescent phases.

Participants were placed into cohorts based on the clinical history they reported. TCRdb keeps only in-frame clones here, not all; method: immunoSEQ multiplex PCR. Of 430,000 or so clones listed, 88% are singletons. The source material was PBMCs or T cells enriched from blood (not recorded which). This sequence originates from a woman aged 40 to 55 who had recovered from COVID-19.

CDR3 bases: TGTGCTAGTGGTTTGGTGGACAGGGTGGAAGCTTTCTTT. Encoded protein: CASGLVDRVEAFF. The V gene is TRBV12-5, the J gene TRBJ1-1; 8 bases map to TRBD1. CDR3 size: 13 residues. Germline CDR1 is LGHNT and CDR2 is FRNRAP. V lost 0 bases to trimming and J lost 8 bases; unmatched junction nucleotides: 2.